This T cell receptor beta chain was recorded in a study of blood T cell repertoires in COVID-19. Study in general: The United States, Italy and Spain provided the acute and convalescent COVID-19 samples. T cells, B-cell-depleted T cells, or PBMCs supplied cDNA or gDNA.

In the authors' workflow: Reference gene primer amplification gave nucleated cell count estimates. The method was immunoSEQ multiplex PCR; TCRdb's version includes in-frame clones alone and lacks a portion of them. The V and J calls and clone size are taken from that table; D and trimming were inferred from the DNA. Found here are under 200,000 clones, roughly 86% of them singletons; the top ten hold 2% to 3%. Seattle cases were enrolled at active infection and followed longitudinally. Per the germline V gene, CDR1 is MDHEN and CDR2 is SYDVKM. The CDR3 totals 13 residues. The rearrangement uses TRBV28 and TRBJ2-4; the D gene is possibly TRBD1 (6 bases). The TCR originated in an elderly woman with COVID-19, enrolled during active disease. Input material: peripheral blood. CDR3 DNA: TGTGCTACCAAACCAGCCCAGGGGAACATTCAGTACTTC. The encoded protein is CATKPAQGNIQYF. Full variable domain (missing parts from reference TRBV28 and TRBJ2-4): DVKVTQSSRYLVKRTGEKVFLECVQDMDHENMFWYRQDPGLGLRLIYFSYDVKMKEKGDIPEGYSVSREKKERFSLILESASTNQTSMYLCATKPAQGNIQYFGAGTRLSVL.